This T cell receptor beta chain stems from a study of blood T cell repertoires in COVID-19. This clone was recorded only once. Looked up from germline, CDR1 is SGDLS and CDR2 is YYNGEE. J gave up 3 bases and V 3 bases, and 8 bases lay outside the gene matches. This CDR3 region has 16 residues. Sequencing used immunoSEQ multiplex PCR; TCRdb keeps in-frame clones, though not all of them. This repertoire shows a few hundred thousand clones, approximately 80% found once; its top ten account for 3% to 3.5%. V is TRBV9 and J is TRBJ2-1; the match to TRBD1 covers 8 bases. This TCR was sampled from a woman aged 60-70 years who had recovered from COVID-19. Source material: PBMCs or T cells enriched from blood (not recorded which). CDR3 sequence: CASSGGDRGSYNEQFF. Here the CDR3 DNA reads TGTGCCAGCAGCGGAGGAGACAGGGGCAGCTACAATGAGCAGTTCTTC.